Each of the 28 T cell receptor beta chains below was sequenced from the same sample in a study of CD4 T cells in relation to SARS-CoV-2 and coronaviruses. Assay: immunoSEQ multiplex PCR; the TCRdb copy retains only in-frame clones and omits some. The data show around 25,000 clones, with approximately 82% seen just once and 29% held by the top ten. The unexposed donors gave CD4+ T cells in 2011-2018, prior to COVID-19. The cells were cultured for around ten days before CD4+ T cells were isolated. No antigen is known for these receptors. The material sequenced was CD4+ T cells from PBMCs, cultured in vitro. The receptors stem from a human donor in good health.

This sequence joins TRBV4-2 and TRBJ2-3; 10 bases fit TRBD2. Looked up from germline, CDR1 is LGHNA and CDR2 is YNFKEQ. V was clipped by 4 bases and J by 5 bases; unmatched bases: 12. This CDR3 spans 17 amino acids. CDR3 nucleotides: TGTGCCAGCAGCCTTGACCATAGCGGGAGGCGGGGAGATACGCAGTATTTT. This sequence encodes CASSLDHSGRRGDTQYF.

The J gene is TRBJ2-1, the V gene TRBV19; perhaps TRBD2 as D (5 bases). CDR1 is LNHDA, CDR2 SQIVND, per germline (reference sequence). The CDR3 runs 16 residues. Trimming took 4 bases from V and 2 from J, leaving 15 bases between them. For the CDR3, the DNA is TGTGCCAGTAGTAATGGGGAGTGGAGGCCCTACAATGAGCAGTTCTTC. Protein: CASSNGEWRPYNEQFF.

The CDR3, as DNA: TGCGCCAGCAGCTTGCGCCCAGGACAGACGTATGGCTACACCTTC. It specifies CASSLRPGQTYGYTF. The chain couples TRBV5-1 to TRBJ1-2; possibly TRBD1 for D (6 bases). Germline lookup yields CDR1 SGHRS and CDR2 YFSETQ. The V end was cut by 1 base, the J end by 5 bases, with 15 bases between. The CDR3 totals 15 residues.

This chain joins TRBV10-2 and TRBJ2-7; D gene ambiguous. Germline lookup yields CDR1 WSHSY and CDR2 SAAADI. V was pared by 6 bases and J by 4 bases, with 10 bases between. The CDR3 consists of 12 residues. In nucleotides, the CDR3 is TGCGCCAGCAGCCACACTGCTTACGAGCAGTACTTC. This gives the protein CASSHTAYEQYF.

The chain employs TRBV10-3 and TRBJ1-2, with 8 bases identical to TRBD1. Germline V gene sequence: CDR1 ENHRY, CDR2 SYGVKD. V trimming: 3 bases; J trimming: 7 bases; junction bases outside the gene matches: 1. The CDR3 totals 12 residues. CDR3 sequence: CAISEGQGGYTF. CDR3 coding DNA: TGTGCCATCAGTGAAGGACAGGGTGGCTACACCTTC.

This clone was counted only a few times. This rearrangement joins TRBV24-1 to TRBJ2-2; possibly TRBD2 for D (5 bases). The V end lost 1 base, the J end lost 3 bases, and 11 bases lay between the germline ends. The CDR3 contains 16 residues. Germline lookup yields CDR1 KGHDR and CDR2 SFDVKD. In DNA, the CDR3 is TGTGCCACCAGTGATTTCAGAGGGAGCTACACCGGGGAGCTGTTTTTT. This encodes CATSDFRGSYTGELFF.

The gene calls are TRBV5-8 and TRBJ2-6; maybe TRBD1 (6 bases). The CDR3 totals 15 residues. The V gene lost 0 bases and the J gene lost 2 bases, with 6 bases spanning the gap. Germline lookup yields CDR1 SGHTS and CDR2 YDEGEE. The CDR3 reads CASSLEGAGANVLTF. The DNA for the CDR3 is TGTGCCAGCAGCTTGGAGGGGGCTGGGGCCAACGTCCTGACTTTC.

CDR3 sequence reads: CASSLAQGRTNEKLFF. CDR3 coding DNA: TGTGCCAGCAGCTTAGCGCAGGGTCGCACTAATGAAAAACTGTTTTTT. V gene TRBV7-9 combines with J gene TRBJ1-4; possibly TRBD1 for D (5 bases). The CDR3 contains 16 residues. Deletions cut 0 bases from V and 2 bases from J, with 10 bases between. In germline, CDR1 is SEHNR, CDR2 FQNEAQ (reference sequence).

The CDR3 DNA is TGTGCCAGCAGTTATTCTGGGGTGCAGTACTTC. It codes for CASSYSGVQYF. The V gene is TRBV2, the J gene TRBJ2-7; D is unclear. The CDR3 consists of 11 residues. V dropped 5 bases and J dropped 9 bases, with 11 bases sitting between them. CDR1 is SNHLY, CDR2 FYNNEI, per germline.

The chain is built from TRBV4-2 and TRBJ2-1; 9 bases agree with TRBD2. CDR1 and CDR2 from the germline V gene are LGHNA and YNFKEQ. The CDR3 has 17 amino acids. With 0 bases clipped from V and 7 bases from J, the junction kept 10 bases outside the gene matches. In DNA, the CDR3 is TGTGCCAGCAGCCAAGATGGGCCTAGCGGGACCATTAATGAGCAGTTCTTC. This gives the protein CASSQDGPSGTINEQFF.

The chain is built from TRBV9 and TRBJ2-1; D is perhaps TRBD1 or TRBD2 (5 bases each). The CDR3 is 14 residues long. CDR1 and CDR2 from the germline V gene are SGDLS and YYNGEE. The germline V and J ends were trimmed by 0 bases and 5 bases, with 9 bases remaining between them. CDR3 sequence: CASSVVGADNEQFF. The CDR3 nucleotides are TGTGCCAGCAGCGTAGTCGGGGCAGACAATGAGCAGTTCTTC.

The gene calls are TRBV3-1 (or the pseudogene TRBV3-2) and TRBJ2-6, with D possibly matching TRBD2 (5 bases). Germline CDR1 is LGHDT and CDR2 is YNNKEL (reference sequence). V lost 0 bases, J lost 6 bases, and 15 bases lay in between. CDR3 length: 17 residues. The DNA for the CDR3 is TGTGCCAGCAGCCAAGATACGGGGTGGATATCGGCCAACGTCCTGACTTTC. It encodes CASSQDTGWISANVLTF.

The rearrangement links TRBV3-1 (or the pseudogene TRBV3-2) to TRBJ1-6; D remains ambiguous. Germline V gene data show CDR1 as LGHDT and CDR2 as YNNKEL (reference sequence). The germline V and J ends were trimmed by 0 bases and 10 bases, with 7 bases remaining between them. The length of the CDR3 is 13 residues. CDR3 sequence (DNA): TGTGCCAGCAGCCAAGATGCGGGGTCACCCCTCCACTTT. Translation: CASSQDAGSPLHF.

The chain carries TRBV12-3 or TRBV12-4 and TRBJ1-5; D may be TRBD1 (5 bases). There are 13 residues in the CDR3. Trimming removed 3 bases at V and 9 bases at J, with 12 bases between. The CDR3 coding sequence is TGTGCCAGCAGTTTCCCAGGGTTTGGGCCCCAGCATTTT. Its translation: CASSFPGFGPQHF.

This clone was detected a few times. V usage is TRBV6-1 and J usage is TRBJ1-3, with a possible D match to TRBD1 (5 bases). Germline-derived CDR1 and CDR2 are MNHNS and SASEGT. Trimming cost V 2 bases and J 0 bases, with 17 bases left between them. This CDR3 comprises 18 residues. The CDR3, as DNA: TGTGCCAGCAGTGAAAGGGGTATAGGGGCCAGCTCTGGAAACACCATATATTTT. This encodes CASSERGIGASSGNTIYF.

The V gene is TRBV14, the J gene TRBJ2-2; D perhaps matches TRBD2 (6 bases). The CDR3 consists of 15 residues. Germline assignment: CDR1 SGHDN and CDR2 FVKESK. V lost 5 bases and J 5 bases, leaving 15 bases between the germline ends. DNA of the CDR3: TGTGCCAGCAGCGCGTGGGCAGGGAGGACCGGGGAGCTGTTTTTT. Amino acid sequence: CASSAWAGRTGELFF.

This rearrangement joins TRBV28 to TRBJ1-1; tentative D call: TRBD1 (5 bases). The CDR3 is 14 residues long. CDR1 MDHEN and CDR2 SYDVKM come from the germline V gene. The CDR3 DNA reads TGTGTTATGGAACGGGACGGACTGAACACTGAAGCTTTCTTT. Its protein product is CVMERDGLNTEAFF.

This chain connects TRBV18 to TRBJ2-7; D might be TRBD1 (6 bases). The CDR3 has 15 amino acids. CDR1 is KGHSH and CDR2 is LQKENI in the germline V gene. The V gene lost 3 bases and the J gene lost 4 bases, with 16 bases spanning the gap. The CDR3 DNA reads as TGTGCCAGCTCACCGACCCACACAGGGTTATACGAGCAGTACTTC. Residues: CASSPTHTGLYEQYF.

This clone was seen just once. V usage is TRBV11-2 and J usage is TRBJ1-2; possibly TRBD1 for D (6 bases). Trimming removed 4 bases at V and 5 bases at J, with 11 bases between. The V gene's germline CDR1 is SGHAT and CDR2 FQNNGV. The CDR3 extends over 13 amino acids. Here the CDR3 reads CASSWTATYGYTF. In DNA form, the CDR3 reads TGTGCCAGCAGCTGGACAGCGACATATGGCTACACCTTC.

This clone was found a few times. The V call is TRBV2, the J call TRBJ2-3; TRBD2 matches at 7 bases. The CDR3 is 15 residues long. Per the germline V gene, CDR1 is SNHLY and CDR2 is FYNNEI. The trim removed 4 bases at V and 11 bases at J, leaving 15 bases unmatched. DNA for the CDR3: TGTGCCAGCAGTGTCTCACGGGGGAGGGCCGAGGGGCAGTATTTT. This sequence encodes CASSVSRGRAEGQYF.

This clone has just one count. The CDR3 spells CASSGTSGSKKVYEQYF. The CDR3 coding sequence is TGTGCCAGCTCCGGGACTAGCGGGAGCAAAAAGGTCTACGAGCAGTACTTC. The chain recombines TRBV18 with TRBJ2-7, with 14 bases lining up with TRBD2. Germline V gives CDR1 KGHSH, CDR2 LQKENI. The J segment lost 3 bases and the V segment lost 6 bases, leaving 10 bases of the junction unmatched. CDR3 length: 17 amino acids.

This chain links TRBV12-5 with TRBJ1-1; 7 bases fit TRBD1. CDR1 and CDR2 (germline): LGHNT, FRNRAP. CDR3 length equals 21 residues. V lost 3 bases to trimming and J lost 1 base; unmatched junction nucleotides: 23. Here the CDR3 reads CASGFRGMLWDSKSSNTEAFF. In nucleotides, the CDR3 is TGTGCTAGTGGTTTCAGGGGGATGCTATGGGACAGCAAAAGTTCGAACACTGAAGCTTTCTTT.

The V gene is TRBV9, the J gene TRBJ2-1; possible D gene TRBD2, 6 bases. The length of the CDR3 is 18 residues. V lost 0 bases to trimming and J lost 10 bases, with 26 bases between them. The V gene's germline CDR1 is SGDLS and CDR2 YYNGEE. CDR3 sequence: CASSVVPSEGGLYREQFF. The CDR3 DNA reads TGTGCCAGCAGCGTAGTCCCTTCCGAGGGAGGTTTATACAGGGAGCAGTTCTTC.

V gene TRBV12-5 combines with J gene TRBJ2-2; D not resolved. This CDR3 comprises 15 residues. Germline CDR1 reads LGHNT; CDR2 reads FRNRAP. V was shortened by 2 bases and J by 5 bases, with 12 bases between the two germline ends. CDR3: CASGLFTGETGELFF. CDR3 coding DNA: TGTGCTAGTGGTTTGTTCACTGGGGAAACCGGGGAGCTGTTTTTT.

This clone was seen only once. The chain couples TRBV2 to TRBJ2-1; 12 bases match TRBD2. From germline, CDR1 is SNHLY and CDR2 FYNNEI. J gave up 9 bases and V 3 bases, and 6 bases lay outside the gene matches. CDR3 length: 15 residues. CDR3 in DNA: TGTGCCAGCAGTGATAGCCTAGCGGGAGGGGGTGAGCAGTTCTTC. This translates into CASSDSLAGGGEQFF.

This clone appeared once. V and J are TRBV27 and TRBJ2-7, with D possibly matching TRBD2 (6 bases). The germline V and J ends were trimmed by 2 bases and 4 bases, with 12 bases remaining between them. Germline CDR1 MNHEY, CDR2 SMNVEV (reference sequence). The CDR3 length is 14 residues. In nucleotides, the CDR3 is TGTGCCAGCAGTTTAGGGGGGACTTTATACGAGCAGTACTTC. It yields the protein CASSLGGTLYEQYF.

The chain recombines TRBV5-4 with TRBJ2-7, with 9 nucleotides matching TRBD2. J lost 2 bases, V lost 0 bases, and 9 bases had no gene match. Germline CDR1 SGHNT, CDR2 YYREEE (reference sequence). The CDR3 has 17 amino acids. CDR3 nucleotides: TGTGCCAGCAGCTTGGCCACGGGCGGGAGGGGCGCCTACGAGCAGTACTTC. Encoded protein: CASSLATGGRGAYEQYF.

To note about this clone: In the same sample, other DNA sequences code for this CDR3. The chain is built from TRBV5-1 and TRBJ1-3, with D uncertain. The CDR3 runs 14 residues. Between the trimmed V and J ends, which lost 4 bases and 0 bases, there was a span of 8 bases. Germline V gives CDR1 SGHRS, CDR2 YFSETQ. The CDR3 loop reads CASSLGDSGNTIYF. CDR3 sequence (DNA): TGCGCCAGCAGCCTCGGGGACTCTGGAAACACCATATATTTT.